Following are 21 T cell receptor beta chains from one sample sequenced in a study of PD-1 blockade in classical Hodgkin lymphoma (dated by TCRdb to 2020 to 2021). Explained via the paper, the time point label denotes: cycle 2 day 1 (C2D1) of nivolumab. All trial patients had relapsed after autologous stem cell transplantation, with cohorts A, B and C differing in prior brentuximab vedotin exposure. The receptor library was made with the immunoSEQ multiplex PCR assay. The source is immuneACCESS, and TCRdb retained only in-frame sequences with V and J called. Part of the clones is not carried over; for the studies checked, unresolved V genes explain less than half of this, and the remainder is unexplained. Counted in this sample were some 65,000 clones; 71% of them appeared once. The top ten constitute over 7.5% of the sample. The sample in question was peripheral blood mononuclear cells (PBMCs), obtained before the second cycle of nivolumab. These receptors all come from a human donor with classical Hodgkin lymphoma.

This clone occurred a few times. The genes are TRBV5-4 and TRBJ2-1; 7 nucleotides agree with TRBD1. This CDR3 region has 15 residues. Germline CDR1 SGHNT, CDR2 YYREEE (reference sequence). V lost 0 bases, J lost 8 bases, and 8 bases stayed unmatched. CDR3 sequence: CASSLGPGGKDEQFF. The CDR3 DNA is TGTGCCAGCAGCTTGGGTCCAGGGGGAAAGGATGAGCAGTTCTTC.

V gene TRBV9 combines with J gene TRBJ2-3, with D perhaps assigned TRBD1 or TRBD2 (5 bases each). V lost 0 bases, J lost 1 base, and 12 bases lay in between. Germline values: CDR1 SGDLS, CDR2 YYNGEE. This CDR3 contains 16 residues. The CDR3 bases are TGTGCCAGCAGCGTAGGGGGGAGTGCCCGCACAGATACGCAGTATTTT. Translation: CASSVGGSARTDTQYF.

This chain uses TRBV5-1 with TRBJ2-3; TRBD1 matches at 9 bases. CDR1 SGHRS and CDR2 YFSETQ come from the germline V gene. The CDR3 extends over 14 amino acids. J lost 5 bases, V lost 4 bases, and 5 bases had no gene match. In nucleotides, the CDR3 is TGCGCCAGCAGCGCCGGACAGGGGCAAGATACGCAGTATTTT. Residues: CASSAGQGQDTQYF.

The chain is built from TRBV9 and TRBJ2-1; 7 positions agree with TRBD2. Germline CDR1 SGDLS, CDR2 YYNGEE. The CDR3 is 15 residues long. The J segment lost 1 base and the V segment lost 3 bases, leaving 4 bases of the junction unmatched. The CDR3 is CASSGSGMSYNEQFF. Written as DNA, the CDR3 is TGTGCCAGCAGCGGGAGCGGGATGTCCTACAATGAGCAGTTCTTC.

The V gene is TRBV6-5, the J gene TRBJ2-7; 8 bases agree with TRBD2. V was clipped by 2 bases and J by 7 bases; unmatched bases: 1. The CDR3 loop spans 12 amino acids. Per germline, CDR1 MNHEY and CDR2 SVGAGI. CDR3 in amino acids: CASSYPGGEQYF. In DNA form, the CDR3 reads TGTGCCAGCAGTTACCCGGGGGGGGAGCAGTACTTC.

The chain recombines TRBV5-4 with TRBJ2-7; 7 bases agree with TRBD2. The CDR3 has 16 residues. Germline V lookup: CDR1 SGHNT, CDR2 YYREEE (reference sequence). After removal of 0 bases from V and 0 bases from J, the junction contained 6 bases not matched to a gene. CDR3 DNA sequence: TGTGCCAGCAGCTTGGGTGGAGGACTAGGCTCCTACGAGCAGTACTTC. It yields the protein CASSLGGGLGSYEQYF.

This rearrangement joins TRBV9 to TRBJ2-1; 8 bases are a match to TRBD2. This CDR3 is built from 15 residues. Germline CDR1 and CDR2: SGDLS and YYNGEE. The V segment lost 0 bases and the J segment 7 bases; nucleotides outside the gene matches: 6. CDR3 region: CASSVGLAGGNEQFF. In nucleotides, the CDR3 is TGTGCCAGCAGCGTAGGCCTCGCGGGAGGTAATGAGCAGTTCTTC.

This chain joins TRBV10-3 and TRBJ1-1; D is unclear. V was shortened by 6 bases and J by 1 base, with 3 bases between the two germline ends. CDR1 and CDR2 (germline): ENHRY, SYGVKD. The CDR3 spans 11 residues. CDR3: CAIRENTEAFF. CDR3 sequence (DNA): TGTGCCATCAGGGAGAACACTGAAGCTTTCTTT.

The V and J genes are TRBV6-5 and TRBJ2-2; 7 bases line up with TRBD1. Germline assignment: CDR1 MNHEY and CDR2 SVGAGI. V lost 2 bases, J lost 4 bases, and 4 bases stayed unmatched. This CDR3 is 15 amino acids long. The CDR3 loop is CASSYATGTTGELFF. The CDR3 nucleotides are TGTGCCAGCAGTTACGCGACAGGGACCACCGGGGAGCTGTTTTTT.

V gene TRBV14 combines with J gene TRBJ2-1; no clear D. Germline CDR1 SGHDN, CDR2 FVKESK. The CDR3 is 14 amino acids. V lost 4 bases to trimming and J lost 6 bases, with 13 bases between them. The CDR3 loop reads CASSRYMGSNEQFF. The CDR3 DNA reads as TGTGCCAGCAGCCGCTACATGGGGTCCAATGAGCAGTTCTTC. The variable domain in full, completed from reference TRBV14 and TRBJ2-1, reads EAGVTQFPSHSVIEKGQTVTLRCDPISGHDNLYWYRRVMGKEIKFLLHFVKESKQDESGMPNNRFLAERTGGTYSTLKVQPAELEDSGVYFCASSRYMGSNEQFFGPGTRLTVL.

The chain couples TRBV7-9 to TRBJ2-5, with no clear D. The CDR3 contains 14 residues. V was cut by 5 bases and J by 4 bases, with 14 bases left in between. Germline CDR1 SEHNR, CDR2 FQNEAQ (reference sequence). CDR3 DNA sequence: TGTGCCAGCAGCCCGCTTGGGAACCCAGAGACCCAGTACTTC. Translation: CASSPLGNPETQYF.

This chain joins TRBV7-3 and TRBJ1-1, with 9 bases matching TRBD1. After removal of 4 bases from V and 5 bases from J, the junction contained 8 bases not matched to a gene. This CDR3 is built from 15 residues. Germline lookup yields CDR1 SGHTA and CDR2 FQGTGA. The CDR3 region is CASSSTGGGGTEAFF. The CDR3 DNA follows: TGTGCCAGCAGCTCTACAGGGGGCGGAGGGACTGAAGCTTTCTTT.

The chain combines TRBV7-9 with TRBJ1-5; unclear D gene. The CDR3 consists of 14 residues. Germline V gene data show CDR1 as SEHNR and CDR2 as FQNEAQ (reference sequence). V was shortened by 5 bases and J by 0 bases, with 8 bases between the two germline ends. The CDR3 is CASSAESSNQPQHF. The CDR3 DNA reads as TGTGCCAGCAGCGCCGAGAGTAGCAATCAGCCCCAGCATTTT.

The chain links TRBV6-5 to TRBJ2-5, with D unresolved. V was cut by 5 bases and J by 2 bases, with 12 bases left in between. The CDR3 spans 14 residues. Germline V gene data show CDR1 as MNHEY and CDR2 as SVGAGI. CDR3 residues: CASSPLSRQETQYF. Here the CDR3 DNA reads TGTGCCAGCAGTCCACTATCGCGGCAAGAGACCCAGTACTTC.

The chain is built from TRBV4-1 and TRBJ1-1, with D possibly TRBD1 on 6 matching bases. The V and J ends lost 0 bases and 6 bases respectively, with 8 bases between them. The germline CDR1 and CDR2 sequences are MGHRA and YSYEKL. There are 13 residues in the CDR3. For the CDR3, the DNA is TGCGCCAGCAGCCAAGAAGGGGGAGCTGAAGCTTTCTTT. Translating it yields CASSQEGGAEAFF.

The chain couples TRBV5-4 to TRBJ2-1; TRBD2 matches 14 bases. The CDR3 has 16 residues. Germline CDR1 reads SGHNT; CDR2 reads YYREEE (reference sequence). The trim removed 3 bases at V and 7 bases at J, leaving 6 bases unmatched. DNA for the CDR3: TGTGCCAGCAGCTCAGAGGGACTAGCGGGAGAGAATGAGCAGTTCTTC. Encoded protein: CASSSEGLAGENEQFF.

The gene calls are TRBV4-2 and TRBJ2-3, with 8 bases identical to TRBD2. Germline CDR1 reads LGHNA; CDR2 reads YNFKEQ. The ends lost 0 bases at V and 7 bases at J; junction bases unmatched: 15. The CDR3 has 18 amino acids. CDR3 in DNA: TGTGCCAGCAGCCAAGACGGTGGGGTAGCGGGGATGTTAAATACGCAGTATTTT. Translated, it gives CASSQDGGVAGMLNTQYF.

The rearrangement links TRBV4-1 to TRBJ2-3; D might be TRBD2 (6 bases). Per the germline V gene, CDR1 is MGHRA and CDR2 is YSYEKL. CDR3 length: 16 amino acids. Trimming stripped 1 base from V and 1 base from J, with 12 bases between. The CDR3 loop is CASSQGGSGRTDTQYF. CDR3 in DNA: TGCGCCAGCAGCCAAGGGGGTAGCGGACGCACAGATACGCAGTATTTT.

This clone was seen a handful of times. CDR3 nucleotides: TGTGCCAGCAGCCCCCGGACAGAAGCTGACCCTGGCTACACCTTC. Residues: CASSPRTEADPGYTF. This chain joins TRBV5-6 and TRBJ1-2; D perhaps matches TRBD1 (6 bases). Germline loops: CDR1 SGHDT, CDR2 YYEEEE. The CDR3 is made up of 15 amino acids. Between the trimmed V and J ends, which lost 4 bases and 7 bases, there was a span of 20 bases.

This clone was detected only once. This chain uses TRBV4-1 with TRBJ2-5; a possible D gene is TRBD1 (6 bases). The closer fit of TRBJ2-7 to the DNA end suggests the J call may be wrong. The CDR3 is made up of 13 amino acids. The germline V gene has CDR1 MGHRA and CDR2 YSYEKL. The CDR3 bases are TGCGCCAGCAGCCCGACAGGTTTCTACGAGCAGTACTTC. This codes for CASSPTGFYEQYF.

In its sample, this clone was seen many times. This sequence joins TRBV2 and TRBJ1-5, with D tentatively TRBD1 (6 bases). Germline assignment: CDR1 SNHLY and CDR2 FYNNEI. Trimming took 8 bases from V and 2 from J, leaving 16 bases between them. The CDR3 sequence is 15 residues long. DNA of the CDR3: TGTGCCAGCCAACAACAGGGAATCGGCAATCAGCCCCAGCATTTT. It specifies CASQQQGIGNQPQHF. Full variable domain (outside the CDR3, taken from reference TRBV2 and TRBJ1-5): EPEVTQTPSHQVTQMGQEVILRCVPISNHLYFYWYRQILGQKVEFLVSFYNNEISEKSEIFDDQFSVERPDGSNFTLKIRSTKLEDSAMYFCASQQQGIGNQPQHFGDGTRLSIL.